This entry lists 26 T cell receptor beta chains sequenced from one sample in a study of T cells after yellow fever vaccination. MiXCR, run by TCRdb on the 5' RACE reads, gives a single entry per CDR3 protein. The sample has 300,000 to 350,000 distinct CDR3 sequences; 3% to 4.5% are singletons. Sequenced material: PBMCs, taken 5 days after the yellow fever booster vaccination. The receptors shown here come from a man aged 18 to 29 who received the YFV17D yellow fever vaccine.

The V gene is TRBV18, the J gene TRBJ2-2; no clear D. CDR1 KGHSH and CDR2 LQKENI come from the germline V gene. CDR3 size: 16 residues. V lost 3 bases, J lost 2 bases, and 13 bases lay in between. This CDR3 is CASSPTDLRNTGELFF. The CDR3 coding sequence is TGTGCCAGCTCACCGACGGACCTCCGTAACACCGGGGAGCTGTTTTTT.

This clonotype has just a few counts. The chain recombines TRBV11-1 with TRBJ2-3, with 8 bases that match TRBD2. This CDR3 contains 17 residues. Germline V lookup: CDR1 SGHAT, CDR2 FQDESV (reference sequence). After removal of 5 bases from V and 4 bases from J, the junction contained 14 bases not matched to a gene. The CDR3 nucleotides read TGTGCCAGCAGCCAACATACCGGGGGGGTAAGCTCAGATACGCAGTATTTT. It is translated as CASSQHTGGVSSDTQYF.

This clonotype has only a few counts. J is TRBJ1-4 and V is TRBV4-2; 7 nucleotides align to TRBD1. Germline values: CDR1 LGHNA, CDR2 YNFKEQ. V gave up 2 bases and J gave up 3 bases; unmatched junction bases: 3. The length of the CDR3 is 15 residues. CDR3 in amino acids: CASSQPGQSNEKLFF. CDR3 nucleotides: TGTGCCAGCAGCCAACCGGGACAGTCTAATGAAAAACTGTTTTTT.

This clonotype was detected ten times or more. This chain links TRBV27 with TRBJ1-2; 8 bases are shared with TRBD1. This CDR3 is built from 15 residues. Germline-derived CDR1 and CDR2 are MNHEY and SMNVEV (reference sequence). Trimming cost V 3 bases and J 3 bases; bases outside gene matches: 6. CDR3 sequence: CASSFGGQADYGYTF. In nucleotides, the CDR3 is TGTGCCAGCAGTTTTGGGGGACAGGCAGACTATGGCTACACCTTC.

The V call is TRBV3-1, the J call TRBJ2-5; D not certain. There are 12 residues in the CDR3. V was cut by 0 bases and J by 12 bases, with 11 bases left in between. In germline, CDR1 is LGHDT, CDR2 YNNKEL (reference sequence). CDR3 bases: TGTGCCAGCAGCCAAGAAAGCTATCGGGAGTACTTC. Protein: CASSQESYREYF.

The chain is built from TRBV7-2 and TRBJ2-3; 12 bases line up with TRBD2. Germline values: CDR1 SGHTA, CDR2 FQGNSA. The CDR3 extends over 12 amino acids. The CDR3: CSSGGVTDTQYF. DNA for the CDR3: TGTTCTAGCGGGGGGGTCACAGATACGCAGTATTTT.

V usage is TRBV5-5 and J usage is TRBJ2-6; tentative D call: TRBD2 (6 bases). Deletions cut 6 bases from V and 0 bases from J, with 16 bases between. This CDR3 spans 17 amino acids. From germline, CDR1 is SGHKS and CDR2 YYEKEE (reference sequence). The CDR3 is CASTVGAGSSGANVLTF. CDR3 coding DNA: TGTGCCAGCACCGTAGGTGCGGGAAGCTCTGGGGCCAACGTCCTGACTTTC. The full variable domain, in which reference TRBV5-5 and TRBJ2-6 provide the parts outside the CDR3, is DAGVTQSPTHLIKTRGQQVTLRCSPISGHKSVSWYQQVLGQGPQFIFQYYEKEERGRGNFPDRFSARQFPNYSSELNVNALLLGDSALYLCASTVGAGSSGANVLTFGAGSRLTVL.

V and J are TRBV7-9 and TRBJ2-1, with D possibly called TRBD1 or TRBD2 (6 bases each). The CDR3 has 15 amino acids. Germline V gives CDR1 SEHNR, CDR2 FQNEAQ (reference sequence). V was pared by 5 bases and J by 0 bases, with 11 bases between. This chain's CDR3 is CASSRGQASYNEQFF. The CDR3 DNA reads TGTGCCAGCAGCCGGGGGCAGGCCTCCTACAATGAGCAGTTCTTC.

This clonotype was seen ten or more times. This chain uses TRBV7-8 with TRBJ2-3; perhaps TRBD1 as D (6 bases). Trimming stripped 11 bases from V and 1 base from J, with 16 bases between. The CDR3 is made up of 14 amino acids. Per the germline V gene, CDR1 is SGHVS and CDR2 is FQNEAQ. The CDR3, as DNA: TGTGCCGTTCGGACAGCTCGAGGCACAGATACGCAGTATTTT. It codes for CAVRTARGTDTQYF.

The genes are TRBV4-2 and TRBJ1-4, with 9 positions matching TRBD1. The ends lost 4 bases at V and 10 bases at J; junction bases unmatched: 16. Germline lookup yields CDR1 LGHNA and CDR2 YNFKEQ. The CDR3 has 17 amino acids. The CDR3 spells CASSRGGGGQGASKLFF. DNA of the CDR3: TGTGCCAGCAGCCGAGGGGGAGGGGGACAGGGAGCGTCAAAACTGTTTTTT.

This clonotype came up many times. The chain employs TRBV29-1 and TRBJ2-1, with D tentatively TRBD2 (5 bases). CDR3 length: 13 residues. Germline CDR1 SQVTM, CDR2 ANQGSEA. Deletions cut 4 bases from V and 6 bases from J, with 13 bases between. For the CDR3, the DNA is TGCAGCGTTGCGCGGCCCGGAGGCAATGAGCAGTTCTTC. The encoded protein is CSVARPGGNEQFF.

In its sample, this clonotype was seen many times. The chain joins TRBV10-3 to TRBJ1-3; D gene uncertain. Trimming took off 8 bases at V and 0 bases at J, with 11 bases between the two ends. Germline lookup yields CDR1 ENHRY and CDR2 SYGVKD. This CDR3 region has 14 residues. The CDR3 DNA sequence: TGTGCCATCTCCTCGTGGGACTCTGGAAACACCATATATTTT. Translating it yields CAISSWDSGNTIYF.

This clonotype was observed a handful of times. The gene calls are TRBV9 and TRBJ1-1; D gene uncertain. The V gene lost 1 base and the J gene lost 3 bases, with 7 bases spanning the gap. The CDR3 totals 13 residues. Germline CDR1 reads SGDLS; CDR2 reads YYNGEE. Written as DNA, the CDR3 is TGTGCCAGCAGCGTATCCTCCCACACTGAAGCTTTCTTT. Translated: CASSVSSHTEAFF.

This clonotype was seen a few times. The V call is TRBV7-6, the J call TRBJ1-2, with 9 bases fitting TRBD1. Germline CDR1 SGHVS, CDR2 FNYEAQ. CDR3 length: 16 amino acids. After removal of 2 bases from V and 2 bases from J, the junction contained 6 bases not matched to a gene. CDR3 DNA sequence: TGTGCCAGCAGCTTATACCACAGGGGGCCGAACTATGGCTACACCTTC. Residues: CASSLYHRGPNYGYTF.

This chain joins TRBV6-1 and TRBJ2-1; TRBD1 aligns across 7 bases. The CDR3 is made up of 13 amino acids. Germline loops: CDR1 MNHNS, CDR2 SASEGT. J was trimmed by 9 bases and V by 7 bases; bases with no gene match: 9. CDR3 nucleotides: TGTGCCAGCACCACCGACAGGGCCGGTGAGCAGTTCTTC. Residues: CASTTDRAGEQFF.

This rearrangement joins TRBV7-8 to TRBJ1-6, with 9 bases lining up with TRBD1. Germline V gene data show CDR1 as SGHVS and CDR2 as FQNEAQ. The CDR3 has 15 amino acids. V lost 3 bases, J lost 12 bases, and 9 bases stayed unmatched. The CDR3 is CASSFWTGAGVPLHF. CDR3 DNA: TGTGCCAGCAGCTTCTGGACAGGGGCGGGTGTACCCCTCCACTTT.

This clonotype has at least ten counts. J is TRBJ2-3 and V is TRBV7-2; D gene unclear. Germline V gives CDR1 SGHTA, CDR2 FQGNSA. The CDR3 extends over 13 amino acids. The V gene lost 3 bases and the J gene lost 1 base, with 5 bases spanning the gap. CDR3 loop: CASSFRGTDTQYF. The CDR3 region has the DNA TGTGCCAGCAGCTTTAGGGGCACAGATACGCAGTATTTT.

This clonotype showed up just a few times. The V gene is TRBV7-9, the J gene TRBJ2-2, with 9 bases fitting TRBD2. This CDR3 is 14 amino acids long. The J segment lost 2 bases and the V segment lost 9 bases, leaving 4 bases of the junction unmatched. Germline CDR1 SEHNR, CDR2 FQNEAQ (reference sequence). The CDR3: CASQRGENTGELFF. In DNA form, the CDR3 reads TGTGCCAGTCAGCGGGGGGAAAACACCGGGGAGCTGTTTTTT.

This clonotype has more than one count but fewer than ten. The CDR3 region has the DNA TGCGCCAGCAGCCCGGCGGGTCTGGGGACAATCTATGGCTACACCTTC. It encodes CASSPAGLGTIYGYTF. This chain links TRBV5-1 with TRBJ1-2; TRBD1 is a possible D gene (6 bases). V lost 4 bases and J 4 bases, leaving 20 bases between the germline ends. From germline, CDR1 is SGHRS and CDR2 YFSETQ. The CDR3 length is 16 residues.

The chain joins TRBV5-5 to TRBJ1-5; weak D call: TRBD1 (5 bases). This CDR3 region has 18 residues. Germline V CDR1 and CDR2: SGHKS, YYEKEE (reference sequence). V lost 0 bases and J lost 0, with 16 bases in between. CDR3 sequence: CASSLGIQGIYSNQPQHF. CDR3 coding DNA: TGTGCCAGCAGCTTGGGGATCCAGGGAATCTATAGCAATCAGCCCCAGCATTTT.

Only a few counts were recorded for this clonotype. The V and J genes are TRBV30 and TRBJ1-6, with D unclear. Germline lookup yields CDR1 GTSNPN and CDR2 SVGIG (reference sequence). There are 13 residues in the CDR3. V was trimmed by 2 bases and J by 8 bases, leaving 10 bases between them. CDR3 residues: CAWSTLTHSPLHF. The CDR3 nucleotides read TGTGCCTGGAGTACCCTGACCCATTCACCCCTCCACTTT. Filled out from reference TRBV30 and TRBJ1-6, the complete variable domain reads SQTIHQWPATLVQPVGSPLSLECTVEGTSNPNLYWYRQAAGRGLQLLFYSVGIGQISSEVPQNLSASRPQDRQFILSSKKLLLSDSGFYLCAWSTLTHSPLHFGNGTRLTVT.

This clonotype was found many times. The chain joins TRBV7-6 to TRBJ2-3; TRBD2 might be the D (5 bases). Trimming took off 3 bases at V and 3 bases at J, with 19 bases between the two ends. This CDR3 has 17 amino acids. The germline CDR1 and CDR2 sequences are SGHVS and FNYEAQ. CDR3 in amino acids: CASSLVGSRGRTDTQYF. CDR3 bases: TGTGCCAGCAGCTTGGTTGGCAGTCGGGGAAGGACAGATACGCAGTATTTT.

This clonotype has ten or more counts. The gene calls are TRBV7-9 and TRBJ1-1; 7 bases map to TRBD1. Trimming cost V 6 bases and J 5 bases; bases outside gene matches: 6. Germline assignment: CDR1 SEHNR and CDR2 FQNEAQ (reference sequence). The CDR3 totals 13 residues. The chain's CDR3 is CASSHDRVTEAFF. The CDR3 DNA reads as TGTGCCAGCAGTCATGACAGGGTAACTGAAGCTTTCTTT.

This clonotype was observed a handful of times. Here the CDR3 DNA reads TGCGCCAGCAGCCAAGATGTGGGGATGGGCAGGGACTATGGCTACACCTTC. It specifies CASSQDVGMGRDYGYTF. This chain uses TRBV4-3 with TRBJ1-2, with D possibly being TRBD1 (5 bases). V dropped 0 bases and J dropped 3 bases, with 17 bases sitting between them. This CDR3 region has 17 residues. The germline gives CDR1 LGHNA, CDR2 YSLEER.

The rearrangement joins TRBV27 to TRBJ2-3, with 7 positions matching TRBD1. The J segment lost 0 bases and the V segment lost 5 bases, leaving 11 bases of the junction unmatched. The CDR3 length is 17 residues. The germline CDR1 and CDR2 sequences are MNHEY and SMNVEV (reference sequence). CDR3 in DNA: TGTGCCAGCAGTGGATTCCTGGGGACAGCTAGCACAGATACGCAGTATTTT. Translation gives CASSGFLGTASTDTQYF.

The gene calls are TRBV20-1 and TRBJ2-5, with D possibly called TRBD1 or TRBD2 (5 bases each). CDR3 length: 13 amino acids. V shed 5 bases and J shed 1 base, with 11 bases lying between them. Germline V gene sequence: CDR1 DFQATT, CDR2 SNEGSKA (reference sequence). The DNA for the CDR3 is TGCAGTGCTGAACGGGACGGCCAAGAGACCCAGTACTTC. This sequence encodes CSAERDGQETQYF.